The 32 T cell receptor beta chains in this list originate from one sample, sequenced in a study of T cell responses to AZD1222 COVID-19 vaccine. This table comes from immunoSEQ multiplex PCR, and its TCRdb copy is limited to in-frame clones, with some not included. The data contain approximately 120,000 clones, roughly nine tenths of them seen just once; the ten biggest clones take up approximately 9.8%. The material was peripheral blood, obtained 28 days after the second AZD1222 dose. These receptors originate from an adult who received the AZD1222 COVID-19 vaccine.

The chain links TRBV19 to TRBJ2-7; the match to TRBD2 covers 7 bases. The CDR3 is 14 residues long. Germline lookup yields CDR1 LNHDA and CDR2 SQIVND (reference sequence). V was pared by 4 bases and J by 3 bases, with 6 bases of the junction left unmatched. CDR3 protein: CASSNGGSFYEQYF. The CDR3 DNA sequence: TGTGCCAGTAGTAATGGCGGGAGTTTCTACGAGCAGTACTTC.

As to this clone: The sample carries other DNA sequences with the same CDR3. Here the CDR3 reads CASSQGSGTEAFF. In nucleotides, the CDR3 is TGTGCCAGCAGCCAAGGATCCGGCACTGAAGCTTTCTTT. The chain combines TRBV3-1 (or the pseudogene TRBV3-2) with TRBJ1-1; D is unresolved. V was shortened by 1 base and J by 4 bases, with 7 bases between the two germline ends. The germline V gene has CDR1 LGHDT and CDR2 YNNKEL (reference sequence). This CDR3 contains 13 residues.

The chain has TRBV28 and TRBJ2-7; 9 bases fit TRBD2. This CDR3 contains 15 residues. Trimming removed 7 bases from V and 5 bases from J; junction bases left unmatched: 12. The germline V gene encodes CDR1 MDHEN and CDR2 SYDVKM. The chain's CDR3 is CASTSPSSGNNEQYF. The CDR3 DNA is TGTGCCAGCACCTCCCCATCTAGCGGGAACAACGAGCAGTACTTC.

This rearrangement joins TRBV19 to TRBJ2-7; no clear D gene. Trimming pared 0 bases from V and 2 bases from J, leaving 11 bases between. Germline lookup yields CDR1 LNHDA and CDR2 SQIVND (reference sequence). This CDR3 is built from 15 residues. The CDR3 is CASSIDSRAAYEQYF. The CDR3 DNA reads as TGTGCCAGTAGTATAGATTCAAGGGCCGCCTACGAGCAGTACTTC. The full variable domain, with the rest looked up from reference TRBV19 and TRBJ2-7, is DGGITQSPKYLFRKEGQNVTLSCEQNLNHDAMYWYRQDPGQGLRLIYYSQIVNDFQKGDIAEGYSVSREKKESFPLTVTSAQKNPTAFYLCASSIDSRAAYEQYFGPGTRLTVT.

The chain is built from TRBV7-2 and TRBJ1-2, with D possibly TRBD1 on 6 matching bases. This CDR3 spans 16 amino acids. Trimming took off 1 base at V and 7 bases at J, with 19 bases between the two ends. Germline lookup yields CDR1 SGHTA and CDR2 FQGNSA. The CDR3 region is CASSLGIGGLRSGYTF. CDR3 coding DNA: TGTGCCAGCAGCTTAGGTATTGGGGGGCTGAGGAGTGGCTACACCTTC.

Written as DNA, the CDR3 is TGTGCCAGCAGCTTAGCGGGACAGAGCGCTAACTATGGCTACACCTTC. It codes for CASSLAGQSANYGYTF. The genes are TRBV7-2 and TRBJ1-2, with TRBD1 matching 7 bases. CDR1 is SGHTA, CDR2 FQGNSA, per germline. There are 16 residues in the CDR3. V shed 0 bases and J 0 bases; nucleotides not matched to a gene: 4.

The V gene is TRBV5-4, the J gene TRBJ1-2; D may be TRBD1 (5 bases). This CDR3 comprises 15 residues. V was clipped by 3 bases and J by 5 bases, with 17 bases between them. Germline CDR1 reads SGHNT; CDR2 reads YYREEE (reference sequence). CDR3 loop: CASSSGGTFIYGYTF. CDR3 coding DNA: TGTGCCAGCAGCTCGGGGGGGACCTTTATATATGGCTACACCTTC.

This clone has only one observation. The chain employs TRBV7-2 and TRBJ2-2; 8 bases are shared with TRBD2. Germline values: CDR1 SGHTA, CDR2 FQGNSA. V lost 5 bases, J lost 7 bases, and 6 bases stayed unmatched. The CDR3 loop spans 14 amino acids. CDR3 loop: CASSPGGRGGELFF. DNA of the CDR3: TGTGCCAGCAGCCCGGGAGGGCGGGGCGGGGAGCTGTTTTTT.

The chain joins TRBV29-1 to TRBJ1-1; the match to TRBD1 covers 7 bases. This CDR3 spans 12 amino acids. V lost 2 bases and J lost 3; bases outside the gene matches: 0. CDR1 is SQVTM and CDR2 is ANQGSEA in the germline V gene. The CDR3 coding sequence is TGCAGCGTTGAACAGGGGGACACTGAAGCTTTCTTT. Translating gives CSVEQGDTEAFF.

The chain recombines TRBV5-4 with TRBJ2-7; the D gene is possibly TRBD1 (5 bases). This CDR3 contains 14 residues. V was pared by 0 bases and J by 5 bases, with 12 bases between. CDR1 SGHNT and CDR2 YYREEE come from the germline V gene (reference sequence). This chain's CDR3 is CASSLGNRPHEQYF. The CDR3 DNA is TGTGCCAGCAGCTTGGGGAACAGGCCCCACGAGCAGTACTTC.

In regard to this clone: The sample carries other DNA sequences with the same CDR3. The rearrangement joins TRBV9 to TRBJ1-1; D is unclear. The CDR3 is 13 residues long. CDR1 and CDR2 (germline): SGDLS, YYNGEE. The ends were cut back, 0 bases at V and 1 base at J, with 4 bases in the middle. The CDR3 DNA reads as TGTGCCAGCAGCGTAGGCCCGAACACTGAAGCTTTCTTT. The encoded protein is CASSVGPNTEAFF.

V usage is TRBV28 and J usage is TRBJ1-4, with D possibly TRBD1 on 6 matching bases. This CDR3 is 13 amino acids long. Trimming took 3 bases from V and 8 from J, leaving 10 bases between them. Germline-derived CDR1 and CDR2 are MDHEN and SYDVKM. The chain's CDR3 is CASSLEGVEKLFF. The CDR3 DNA follows: TGTGCCAGCAGTTTGGAGGGGGTCGAAAAACTGTTTTTT. Using reference TRBV28 and TRBJ1-4 for the parts outside the CDR3, the full variable domain is DVKVTQSSRYLVKRTGEKVFLECVQDMDHENMFWYRQDPGLGLRLIYFSYDVKMKEKGDIPEGYSVSREKKERFSLILESASTNQTSMYLCASSLEGVEKLFFGSGTQLSVL.

The V call is TRBV19, the J call TRBJ1-2; D gene uncertain. V was shortened by 6 bases and J by 8 bases, with 19 bases between the two germline ends. The CDR3 is 14 residues long. The germline V gene encodes CDR1 LNHDA and CDR2 SQIVND (reference sequence). For the CDR3, the DNA is TGTGCCAGTAGCGGACTTCCGGGAGCCAGAGGCTACACCTTC. Translating it yields CASSGLPGARGYTF.

The rearrangement links TRBV20-1 to TRBJ1-5; TRBD1 is a possible D gene (6 bases). The CDR3 loop spans 16 amino acids. CDR1 is DFQATT, CDR2 SNEGSKA, per germline (reference sequence). V lost 3 bases, J lost 6 bases, and 21 bases lay in between. DNA of the CDR3: TGCAGTGCTAGTGAGCCCAACAGGGTTTTGGGTCAGCCCCAGCATTTT. The encoded protein is CSASEPNRVLGQPQHF.

CDR3 amino acids: CASSLGGTGGPYGYTF. The CDR3 DNA follows: TGCGCCAGCAGCTTGGGAGGGACAGGGGGCCCCTATGGCTACACCTTC. The genes are TRBV5-1 and TRBJ1-2, with 12 bases aligning to TRBD1. CDR3 length equals 16 residues. J lost 4 bases, V lost 0 bases, and 4 bases had no gene match. Germline V gene lookup returns CDR1 SGHRS and CDR2 YFSETQ. Using reference TRBV5-1 and TRBJ1-2 for the parts outside the CDR3, the full variable domain is KAGVTQTPRYLIKTRGQQVTLSCSPISGHRSVSWYQQTPGQGLQFLFEYFSETQRNKGNFPGRFSGRQFSNSRSEMNVSTLELGDSALYLCASSLGGTGGPYGYTFGSGTRLTVV.

The chain is built from TRBV19 and TRBJ2-7; 8 bases are a match to TRBD2. The CDR3 contains 13 residues. Germline CDR1 LNHDA, CDR2 SQIVND (reference sequence). The junction had 3 bases not matched to a gene; V was cut back by 8 bases and J by 0 bases. CDR3 nucleotides: TGTGCCAGTGGGACTAGTGACTCCTACGAGCAGTACTTC. It codes for CASGTSDSYEQYF.

The chain couples TRBV4-1 to TRBJ1-4, with unresolved D. This CDR3 is built from 13 residues. Germline lookup yields CDR1 MGHRA and CDR2 YSYEKL. V was clipped by 3 bases and J by 8 bases, with 10 bases between them. CDR3 in DNA: TGCGCCAGCAGCCAGAGGGAGGACGAAAAACTGTTTTTT. Amino acid sequence: CASSQREDEKLFF.

The J gene is TRBJ2-5, the V gene TRBV25-1; no reliable D call. The CDR3 loop spans 15 amino acids. V was cut by 6 bases and J by 2 bases, with 16 bases left in between. Germline lookup yields CDR1 MGHDK and CDR2 SYGVNS. As DNA, the CDR3 is TGTGCCAGCAGCTCGGCCCCACCGGCGCAAGAGACCCAGTACTTC. Translation gives CASSSAPPAQETQYF.

The chain recombines TRBV6-2 or TRBV6-3 with TRBJ2-1; 10 nucleotides match TRBD2. The CDR3 sequence is 15 residues long. After removal of 2 bases from V and 8 bases from J, the junction contained 6 bases not matched to a gene. CDR1 and CDR2 from the germline V gene are MNHEY and SVGEGT. The CDR3 spells CASSYVAGGGDEQFF. CDR3 DNA sequence: TGTGCCAGCAGTTACGTAGCGGGAGGTGGGGATGAGCAGTTCTTC.

The genes are TRBV9 and TRBJ2-2; D gene uncertain. In germline, CDR1 is SGDLS, CDR2 YYNGEE. This CDR3 has 15 residues. V dropped 0 bases and J dropped 1 base, with 7 bases sitting between them. The DNA of the CDR3 is TGTGCCAGCAGCGTAGCACTGATGAACACCGGGGAGCTGTTTTTT. Translation gives CASSVALMNTGELFF.

The CDR3 loop is CASSPSGTENEKLFF. In nucleotides, the CDR3 is TGTGCCAGCAGCCCCTCCGGGACGGAGAATGAAAAACTGTTTTTT. V and J are TRBV7-3 and TRBJ1-4, with a tentative D call TRBD1 (5 bases). Trimming pared 5 bases from V and 5 bases from J, leaving 15 bases between. The CDR3 has 15 amino acids. CDR1 is SGHTA and CDR2 is FQGTGA in the germline V gene.

This chain links TRBV7-2 with TRBJ1-5; D gene unclear. V was clipped by 5 bases and J by 0 bases, with 14 bases between them. CDR3 size: 16 residues. Germline-derived CDR1 and CDR2 are SGHTA and FQGNSA. The CDR3 sequence is CASSQARLYSNQPQHF. DNA of the CDR3: TGTGCCAGCAGCCAAGCCCGGCTTTATAGCAATCAGCCCCAGCATTTT.

V is TRBV2 and J is TRBJ2-7; the D call may be TRBD1 or TRBD2 (5 bases each). Germline values: CDR1 SNHLY, CDR2 FYNNEI. The CDR3 loop spans 14 amino acids. Trimming took 7 bases from V and 6 from J, leaving 19 bases between them. CDR3 in amino acids: CASTEGNTPSEQYF. CDR3 nucleotides: TGTGCCAGCACAGAGGGGAATACCCCGAGCGAGCAGTACTTC.

The CDR3 protein is CASSPRTSPENEQYF. CDR3 coding DNA: TGTGCCAGCTCACCTAGGACCTCCCCGGAGAACGAGCAGTACTTC. The rearrangement uses TRBV18 and TRBJ2-7, with unresolved D. There are 15 residues in the CDR3. Germline CDR1 and CDR2: KGHSH and LQKENI. Trimming stripped 3 bases from V and 5 bases from J, with 17 bases between.

Concerning this clone: The same CDR3 can be traced to other DNA sequences in this sample. This chain connects TRBV27 to TRBJ1-4; D is possibly TRBD1 (6 bases). The CDR3 totals 15 residues. Germline values: CDR1 MNHEY, CDR2 SMNVEV (reference sequence). The V end was cut by 3 bases, the J end by 3 bases, with 11 bases between. The CDR3 loop reads CASSFQGWANEKLFF. The CDR3 DNA reads TGTGCCAGCAGTTTTCAGGGGTGGGCTAATGAAAAACTGTTTTTT.

The J gene is TRBJ1-1, the V gene TRBV5-1; a weak D match, TRBD1 (5 bases). V lost 0 bases, J lost 2 bases, and 14 bases lay in between. Germline V CDR1 and CDR2: SGHRS, YFSETQ. The CDR3 loop spans 16 amino acids. The CDR3 DNA reads as TGCGCCAGCAGCTTGGACCCTACAGGTTCTAACACTGAAGCTTTCTTT. Its translation is CASSLDPTGSNTEAFF. The complete variable domain, with remaining parts taken from reference TRBV5-1 and TRBJ1-1, reads KAGVTQTPRYLIKTRGQQVTLSCSPISGHRSVSWYQQTPGQGLQFLFEYFSETQRNKGNFPGRFSGRQFSNSRSEMNVSTLELGDSALYLCASSLDPTGSNTEAFFGQGTRLTVV.

The V call is TRBV11-2, the J call TRBJ2-7; TRBD2 matches 11 bases. The ends lost 8 bases at V and 2 bases at J; junction bases unmatched: 5. Germline CDR1 and CDR2: SGHAT and FQNNGV. The CDR3 spans 14 residues. The CDR3 DNA follows: TGTGCCAGCCTTAGACTAGCGGGGCCCTACGAGCAGTACTTC. It codes for CASLRLAGPYEQYF.

The J gene is TRBJ2-1, the V gene TRBV10-3; 8 bases map to TRBD2. Germline V gene lookup returns CDR1 ENHRY and CDR2 SYGVKD. The length of the CDR3 is 17 residues. The V segment lost 2 bases and the J segment 2 bases; nucleotides outside the gene matches: 8. The CDR3: CAISEGGRYPTYNEQFF. CDR3 nucleotides: TGTGCCATCAGTGAGGGCGGGAGGTATCCAACCTACAATGAGCAGTTCTTC.

The chain uses TRBV5-4 and TRBJ2-6; D possibly corresponds to TRBD2 (5 bases). The CDR3 length is 15 residues. The V and J ends lost 7 bases and 2 bases respectively, with 13 bases between them. Germline CDR1 and CDR2: SGHNT and YYREEE (reference sequence). CDR3 region: CASQMRRAGANVLTF. CDR3 sequence (DNA): TGTGCCAGCCAGATGAGGCGGGCTGGGGCCAACGTCCTGACTTTC.

This clone was detected once. The V and J genes are TRBV4-3 and TRBJ1-1, with D possibly being TRBD1 (6 bases). CDR1 is LGHNA, CDR2 YSLEER, per germline. The CDR3 consists of 16 residues. Trimming cost V 6 bases and J 1 base, with 18 bases left between them. The CDR3 sequence is CASSFRQEGTNTEAFF. The CDR3 bases are TGCGCCAGCAGTTTCAGACAGGAGGGGACGAACACTGAAGCTTTCTTT.

This rearrangement joins TRBV14 to TRBJ1-2; no clear D. Trimming took 0 bases from V and 8 from J, leaving 16 bases between them. From germline, CDR1 is SGHDN and CDR2 FVKESK. The CDR3 runs to 15 residues. The CDR3 sequence is CASSQDSTGLGGYTF. The CDR3 DNA is TGTGCCAGCAGCCAAGACTCCACTGGGCTCGGGGGCTACACCTTC. The whole variable domain, remainder taken from reference TRBV14 and TRBJ1-2, is EAGVTQFPSHSVIEKGQTVTLRCDPISGHDNLYWYRRVMGKEIKFLLHFVKESKQDESGMPNNRFLAERTGGTYSTLKVQPAELEDSGVYFCASSQDSTGLGGYTFGSGTRLTVV.

The chain joins TRBV6-5 to TRBJ2-7, with D possibly TRBD1 on 5 matching bases. CDR1 MNHEY and CDR2 SVGAGI come from the germline V gene. The CDR3 covers 13 residues. The V end lost 0 bases, the J end lost 10 bases, and 13 bases lay between the germline ends. Here the CDR3 reads CASSYSYDRLQYF. The CDR3 DNA is TGTGCCAGCAGTTACTCCTACGACAGACTCCAGTACTTC.